Listed below are T cell receptor beta chains from one sample, sequenced in a study of technical replicates of blood from a handful of donors. The table came from immunoSEQ multiplex PCR; TCRdb's copy has only in-frame clones and leaves some out. This table holds about 85,000 clones, approximately 94% found once. Input material: T cells isolated from PBMCs. These receptors were obtained from a human donor in good health. Each CDR3 is given with its conserved first and last residue. Fields, in order: CDR3 protein, CDR3 DNA, V gene, clone size, D gene, J gene. D genes are given only for firm matches. Only part of the rows carry a size: once, few, many, or a class if the clone is expanded.

CASSTGFTDTQYF | TGTGCCAGCAGCACGGGGTTCACAGATACGCAGTATTTT | TRBV9 | . | . | TRBJ2-3
CASSIIPGDQPQHF | TGTGCCAGTAGTATTATTCCAGGGGATCAGCCCCAGCATTTT | TRBV19 | . | . | TRBJ1-5
CASSLGAGYYGYTF | TGTGCCAGCAGCTTAGGTGCCGGGTACTATGGCTACACCTTC | TRBV11-3 | . | . | TRBJ1-2
CASKPRREQFF | TGTGCCAGCAAACCCCGGCGGGAGCAGTTCTTC | TRBV28 | . | . | TRBJ2-1
CASSFYRGPTYNEQFF | TGTGCCAGCAGTTTTTACAGGGGGCCAACGTACAATGAGCAGTTCTTC | TRBV11-2 | . | TRBD1 | TRBJ2-1
CASSLLAGADTQYF | TGTGCCAGCAGCCTCCTAGCGGGAGCAGATACGCAGTATTTT | TRBV11-3 | . | TRBD2 | TRBJ2-3
CSVGGRSSGNTIYF | TGCAGCGTTGGAGGGCGAAGCTCTGGAAACACCATATATTTT | TRBV29-1 | once | . | TRBJ1-3
CASSGRWDSSYNEQFF | TGTGCCAGCAGTGGGAGGTGGGACAGCTCCTACAATGAGCAGTTCTTC | TRBV27 | . | . | TRBJ2-1
CASSPRGTSGFYEQYF | TGTGCCAGCTCACCACGCGGGACTAGCGGATTCTACGAGCAGTACTTC | TRBV18 | . | TRBD2 | TRBJ2-7
CASNWGTSQPQHF | TGTGCCAGTAATTGGGGCACCTCTCAGCCCCAGCATTTT | TRBV19 | . | . | TRBJ1-5
CARIPTERYEQYF | TGTGCCAGGATACCGACAGAGCGCTACGAGCAGTACTTC | TRBV9 | . | . | TRBJ2-7
CASSRDLAGADRNEQFF | TGCGCCAGCAGCCGAGACCTAGCGGGAGCGGATCGCAATGAGCAGTTCTTC | TRBV4-3 | . | TRBD2 | TRBJ2-1
CSVKEEMVYEQYF | TGCAGCGTAAAGGAGGAGATGGTCTACGAGCAGTACTTC | TRBV29-1 | . | . | TRBJ2-7
CASSFVGGRGSYNEQFF | TGTGCCAGCAGCTTCGTTGGCGGGAGAGGGTCCTACAATGAGCAGTTCTTC | TRBV7-9 | . | TRBD2 | TRBJ2-1
CASSSGTGVYYEQYF | TGTGCCAGCAGTTCTGGGACAGGGGTGTACTACGAGCAGTACTTC | TRBV6-6 | . | TRBD1 | TRBJ2-7
CASTGRDYGYTF | TGTGCCAGCACCGGCAGGGACTATGGCTACACCTTC | TRBV6-5 | few | . | TRBJ1-2
CASSVPGLASYEQYF | TGCGCCAGCAGCGTACCGGGACTAGCTTCGTACGAGCAGTACTTC | TRBV4-1 | . | TRBD2 | TRBJ2-7
CASSGSGTGFPGELFF | TGTGCCAGCAGCGGCTCCGGGACAGGTTTTCCCGGGGAGCTGTTTTTT | TRBV9 | . | TRBD1 | TRBJ2-2
CASSLLGQQGSGEKLFF | TGCGCCAGCAGCTTGTTAGGCCAACAGGGATCAGGTGAAAAACTGTTTTTT | TRBV5-1 | . | . | TRBJ1-4
CAVMGGQYTEAFF | TGTGCCGTCATGGGGGGGCAGTACACTGAAGCTTTCTTT | TRBV28 | once | . | TRBJ1-1
CASSVIWDRGLGELFF | TGTGCCAGCAGTGTTATCTGGGACAGGGGGCTCGGGGAGCTGTTTTTT | TRBV28 | . | TRBD1 | TRBJ2-2
CASSPREGQETQYF | TGCGCCAGCAGCCCGCGGGAGGGCCAAGAGACCCAGTACTTC | TRBV4-1 | . | TRBD2 | TRBJ2-5
CASSTGWTSGNYEQYF | TGTGCCAGTAGTACCGGATGGACTAGCGGGAACTACGAGCAGTACTTC | TRBV19 | few | TRBD2 | TRBJ2-7
CASSPRQGGLWKQYF | TGTGCCAGTAGTCCTAGGCAGGGGGGCCTCTGGAAGCAGTACTTC | TRBV19 | . | . | TRBJ2-7
CASSLEGLAGGHEQFF | TGTGCCAGCAGCTTAGAGGGACTAGCGGGAGGTCATGAGCAGTTCTTC | TRBV11-2 | . | TRBD2 | TRBJ2-1
CASSIDGAGRQDTIYF | TGTGCCAGTAGTATAGATGGGGCAGGACGCCAGGACACCATATATTTT | TRBV19 | once | . | TRBJ1-3
CASSARLAGGYNEQFF | TGTGCCAGCAGTGCCCGACTAGCGGGAGGCTACAATGAGCAGTTCTTC | TRBV6-4 | . | TRBD2 | TRBJ2-1
CASSLDWQGRTEAFF | TGTGCCAGCAGCTTGGACTGGCAGGGGAGAACTGAAGCTTTCTTT | TRBV5-6 | . | . | TRBJ1-1
CASSLPSGRLNTDTQYF | TGTGCCAGCAGCTTGCCTAGCGGGAGGCTCAACACAGATACGCAGTATTTT | TRBV5-6 | . | TRBD2 | TRBJ2-3
CASSLLRTSGSRTVDEQFF | TGCGCCAGCAGCCTCCTTCGCACTAGCGGGAGTCGGACAGTTGATGAGCAGTTCTTC | TRBV4-1 | once | TRBD2 | TRBJ2-1
CAISEPLDRASYEQYF | TGTGCCATCAGTGAGCCCTTAGACAGGGCGTCCTACGAGCAGTACTTC | TRBV10-3 | . | TRBD1 | TRBJ2-7
CASSYAGYEQYF | TGTGCCAGCAGTTATGCGGGCTACGAGCAGTACTTC | TRBV6-5 | . | . | TRBJ2-7
CASSLGLLTEQYF | TGTGCCAGCAGCTTAGGACTATTGACGGAGCAGTACTTC | TRBV7-9 | . | . | TRBJ2-7
CASSPGLANEQFF | TGTGCCAGCAGTCCGGGACTAGCCAATGAGCAGTTCTTC | TRBV25-1 | . | TRBD2 | TRBJ2-1
CASSLNGRAANEQFF | TGTGCTAGCAGCTTAAATGGGAGGGCCGCCAATGAGCAGTTCTTC | TRBV7-7 | . | TRBD2 | TRBJ2-1
CASSDKGQGATEAFF | TGTGCCAGCAGTGACAAGGGACAGGGGGCCACTGAAGCTTTCTTT | TRBV2 | . | TRBD1 | TRBJ1-1
CASSYTSGPYNEQFF | TGTGCCAGCAGCTATACTAGCGGACCCTACAATGAGCAGTTCTTC | TRBV9 | . | TRBD2 | TRBJ2-1
CASSEAASGQGDYTF | TGTGCCAGCAGTGAAGCGGCTTCCGGACAGGGCGACTACACCTTC | TRBV6-1 | few | TRBD1 | TRBJ1-2
CASKQNYGYTF | TGTGCCAGCAAACAGAACTATGGCTACACCTTC | TRBV6-5 | . | . | TRBJ1-2
CATSRETGFSYEQYF | TGTGCCACCAGCAGAGAGACAGGGTTTTCCTACGAGCAGTACTTC | TRBV15 | . | TRBD1 | TRBJ2-7
CASSTTHTVPEQYF | TGTGCCAGTAGTACAACACATACAGTACCCGAGCAGTACTTC | TRBV19 | . | . | TRBJ2-7
CASSQDPRYEQYF | TGCGCCAGCAGCCAAGATCCTAGATACGAGCAGTACTTC | TRBV4-1 | . | . | TRBJ2-7
CASSAPGNEQFF | TGTGCCAGCAGCGCCCCGGGCAATGAGCAGTTCTTC | TRBV11-2 | . | . | TRBJ2-1
CASSLSGGTNTGELFF | TGTGCCAGCAGCTTATCTGGCGGGACGAACACCGGGGAGCTGTTTTTT | TRBV7-2 | . | . | TRBJ2-2
CASKATGGTDTQYF | TGTGCCAGCAAGGCGACAGGGGGGACAGATACGCAGTATTTT | TRBV2 | . | TRBD1 | TRBJ2-3
CASSPVTGGARNEQFF | TGTGCCAGCAGCCCGGTGACAGGGGGCGCCAGGAATGAGCAGTTCTTC | TRBV4-2 | . | TRBD1 | TRBJ2-1
CASSVSPPGEQYF | TGTGCCAGCAGCGTAAGCCCTCCCGGGGAGCAGTACTTC | TRBV9 | . | . | TRBJ2-7
CASSIDRDYGYTF | TGTGCCAGCAGCATAGACAGGGACTATGGCTACACCTTC | TRBV6-5 | . | TRBD1 | TRBJ1-2
CAISGNSGPSYNEQFF | TGTGCCATCAGTGGGAATAGCGGGCCTTCCTACAATGAGCAGTTCTTC | TRBV10-3 | . | TRBD2 | TRBJ2-1
CAWKTSGRRIRETQYF | TGTGCCTGGAAGACTAGCGGGAGAAGGATTAGAGAGACCCAGTACTTC | TRBV30 | . | TRBD2 | TRBJ2-5
CASSRTSGRVTDTQYF | TGTGCCAGCAGCCGGACTAGCGGGAGGGTTACAGATACGCAGTATTTT | TRBV7-2 | . | TRBD2 | TRBJ2-3
CASSSLGGTDTQYF | TGTGCCAGCAGTTCTCTAGGAGGCACAGATACGCAGTATTTT | TRBV27 | . | . | TRBJ2-3
CSAPGGTFF | TGCAGTGCCCCCGGAGGAACTTTCTTT | TRBV20-1 | . | . | TRBJ1-1
CASSRSGGSMNTEAFF | TGTGCCAGCAGCCGTTCAGGGGGGTCAATGAACACTGAAGCTTTCTTT | TRBV9 | few | TRBD1 | TRBJ1-1
CASSRLRQGAGEAFF | TGTGCCAGCAGCCGGCTCAGACAGGGGGCGGGTGAAGCTTTCTTT | TRBV6-6 | . | TRBD1 | TRBJ1-1
CASSLVRVIYEQYF | TGTGCCAGCAGTTTGGTCAGGGTAATCTACGAGCAGTACTTC | TRBV28 | once | . | TRBJ2-7
CASSGQGASSGNTIYF | TGTGCCAGTAGCGGACAGGGGGCCAGCTCTGGAAACACCATATATTTT | TRBV19 | . | TRBD1 | TRBJ1-3
CASRGQAPNQPQHF | TGTGCCAGTAGGGGACAGGCCCCTAATCAGCCCCAGCATTTT | TRBV19 | . | TRBD1 | TRBJ1-5
CASSRDSSSYNEQFF | TGTGCCAGCAGCCGGGACAGCAGCTCCTACAATGAGCAGTTCTTC | TRBV27 | once | TRBD1 | TRBJ2-1